The 14 T cell receptor beta chains below were found in one sample sequenced in a study of T cells after yellow fever vaccination. TCRdb redid the calling of the 5' RACE reads with MiXCR, one entry per CDR3 protein. The data contain about 350,000 distinct CDR3 sequences, around a tenth of them singletons. Here the sequenced sample was PBMCs, taken on the day of the first yellow fever vaccination. All receptors come from a man younger than 35 who received the YFV17D yellow fever vaccine.

The gene calls are TRBV19 and TRBJ2-2; no firm D call. CDR1 LNHDA and CDR2 SQIVND come from the germline V gene (reference sequence). V shed 8 bases and J shed 4 bases, with 26 bases lying between them. The CDR3 totals 18 residues. As DNA, the CDR3 is TGTGCCAGTGACCGGGCCTTATCCTTAAACTCAGGCACCGGGGAGCTGTTTTTT. Its translation is CASDRALSLNSGTGELFF.

The rearrangement joins TRBV12-3 or TRBV12-4 to TRBJ2-3; 8 positions agree with TRBD2. CDR3 size: 16 residues. Unmatched junction bases numbered 7, after V lost 2 bases and J lost 3 bases. In nucleotides, the CDR3 is TGTGCCAGCAGTTTATACGGGCGGGGGGAAACAGATACGCAGTATTTT. Amino acids: CASSLYGRGETDTQYF.

V and J are TRBV7-9 and TRBJ1-2; 11 bases agree with TRBD1. CDR3 size: 16 residues. V gave up 1 base and J gave up 4 bases; unmatched junction bases: 5. Germline CDR1 and CDR2: SEHNR and FQNEAQ (reference sequence). The chain's CDR3 is CASSLVDGQGAYGYTF. The DNA for the CDR3 is TGTGCCAGCAGCTTAGTTGATGGACAGGGGGCCTATGGCTACACCTTC. The variable domain in full, with the rest retrieved from reference TRBV7-9 and TRBJ1-2, is DTGVSQNPRHKITKRGQNVTFRCDPISEHNRLYWYRQTLGQGPEFLTYFQNEAQLEKSRLLSDRFSAERPKGSFSTLEIQRTEQGDSAMYLCASSLVDGQGAYGYTFGSGTRLTVV.

The J gene is TRBJ2-3, the V gene TRBV20-1; 7 bases map to TRBD2. Germline CDR1 DFQATT, CDR2 SNEGSKA (reference sequence). V lost 5 bases and J lost 2; bases outside the gene matches: 13. This CDR3 has 16 amino acids. The CDR3 loop is CSAPERGGGTTDTQYF. The DNA of the CDR3 is TGCAGTGCTCCTGAGAGGGGCGGGGGAACCACAGATACGCAGTATTTT.

In this sample, this clonotype turned up a few times. The chain joins TRBV2 to TRBJ1-1; 7 nucleotides agree with TRBD1. CDR3 size: 14 residues. The germline gives CDR1 SNHLY, CDR2 FYNNEI. V lost 8 bases, J lost 6 bases, and 12 bases stayed unmatched. CDR3 region: CASGTRGTFAEAFF. The CDR3 nucleotides read TGTGCCAGCGGGACCAGGGGGACCTTTGCTGAAGCTTTCTTT.

The chain uses TRBV3-1 and TRBJ2-3, with TRBD2 matching over 13 bases. In germline, CDR1 is LGHDT, CDR2 YNNKEL (reference sequence). This CDR3 contains 18 residues. V dropped 10 bases and J dropped 0; count of bases not matched to a gene: 13. The CDR3 region has the DNA TGTGCCATCAGTTCTAGACTAGCGGGGGGCGTTAGCACAGATACGCAGTATTTT. Its translation: CAISSRLAGGVSTDTQYF.

This clonotype has only a few counts. This chain joins TRBV6-1 and TRBJ2-7, with D possibly being TRBD2 (5 bases). Germline CDR1 reads MNHNS; CDR2 reads SASEGT. With 6 bases removed from V and 7 bases from J, the gap between germline ends came to 13 bases. The CDR3 contains 12 residues. CDR3 loop: CASRSGVREQYF. For the CDR3, the DNA is TGTGCCAGCAGGTCCGGGGTTCGGGAGCAGTACTTC.

This rearrangement joins TRBV6-5 to TRBJ2-3; D possibly matches TRBD1 or TRBD2 (7 bases each). Germline assignment: CDR1 MNHEY and CDR2 SVGAGI. Trimming took 4 bases from V and 0 from J, leaving 11 bases between them. The CDR3 loop spans 15 amino acids. This CDR3 is CASSWEGASTDTQYF. CDR3 in DNA: TGTGCCAGCAGTTGGGAGGGGGCTAGCACAGATACGCAGTATTTT.

This clonotype was counted only a few times. The chain uses TRBV21-1 and TRBJ1-1; the listed D gene, TRBD1, was not tested against the DNA. TRBV21-1 is a pseudogene segment. The CDR3 sequence is 13 residues long. CDR3 region: CASSIRPLTEAFF. CDR3 bases: TGTGCCAGCAGCATACGACCCCTAACTGAAGCTTTCTTT.

This clonotype was counted between two and nine times. V usage is TRBV10-3 and J usage is TRBJ2-2; 12 nucleotides match TRBD1. Germline V gene data show CDR1 as ENHRY and CDR2 as SYGVKD. This CDR3 is built from 14 residues. V lost 7 bases, J lost 7 bases, and 4 bases stayed unmatched. DNA for the CDR3: TGTGCCATCAAGGGACAGGGGGCCGTCGGGGAGCTGTTTTTT. Translating it yields CAIKGQGAVGELFF.

The rearrangement links TRBV5-1 to TRBJ2-5, with 9 positions matching TRBD2. The CDR3 length is 15 residues. After removal of 4 bases from V and 1 base from J, the junction contained 5 bases not matched to a gene. Germline CDR1 is SGHRS and CDR2 is YFSETQ. CDR3 region: CASSQVSGGQETQYF. For the CDR3, the DNA is TGCGCCAGCAGCCAGGTTAGCGGGGGCCAAGAGACCCAGTACTTC. Drawing the rest from reference TRBV5-1 and TRBJ2-5, the complete variable domain is KAGVTQTPRYLIKTRGQQVTLSCSPISGHRSVSWYQQTPGQGLQFLFEYFSETQRNKGNFPGRFSGRQFSNSRSEMNVSTLELGDSALYLCASSQVSGGQETQYFGPGTRLLVL.

This clonotype has a handful of counts. The gene calls are TRBV12-3 or TRBV12-4 and TRBJ2-1; 7 nucleotides match TRBD1. The CDR3 is 15 amino acids. Losses at the gene ends were 5 bases for V and 3 bases for J; bases not matched to a gene: 7. The CDR3 region has the DNA TGTGCCAGCAGTGAGGGACAGAATAACTACAATGAGCAGTTCTTC. Translating it yields CASSEGQNNYNEQFF.

This clonotype was seen repeatedly, ten times or more. The chain's CDR3 is CASTPERSSYNEQFF. For the CDR3, the DNA is TGCGCCAGCACCCCAGAGCGAAGCTCCTACAATGAGCAGTTCTTC. V is TRBV4-3 and J is TRBJ2-1; the D is unclear. Trimming removed 7 bases at V and 0 bases at J, with 13 bases between. CDR3 size: 15 residues. Germline CDR1 LGHNA, CDR2 YSLEER.

This clonotype was counted a few times. The V gene is TRBV20-1, the J gene TRBJ1-2; 8 positions match TRBD1. Per the germline V gene, CDR1 is DFQATT and CDR2 is SNEGSKA (reference sequence). CDR3 length: 15 residues. V shed 0 bases and J 5 bases; nucleotides not matched to a gene: 8. The CDR3 DNA reads TGCAGTGCTAGAGATTCCCAGGGGGCTGGTTATGGCTACACCTTC. Protein: CSARDSQGAGYGYTF.